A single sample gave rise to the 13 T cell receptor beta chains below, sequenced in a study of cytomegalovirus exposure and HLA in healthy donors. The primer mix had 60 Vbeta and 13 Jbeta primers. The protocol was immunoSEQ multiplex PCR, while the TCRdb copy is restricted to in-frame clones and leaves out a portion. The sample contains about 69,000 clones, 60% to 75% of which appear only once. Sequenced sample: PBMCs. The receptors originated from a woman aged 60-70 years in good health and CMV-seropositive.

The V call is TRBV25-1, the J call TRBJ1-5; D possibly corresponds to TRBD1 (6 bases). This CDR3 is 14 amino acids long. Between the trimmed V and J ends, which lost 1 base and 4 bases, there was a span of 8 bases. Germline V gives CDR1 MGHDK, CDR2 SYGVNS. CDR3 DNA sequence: TGTGCCAGCAGTGAATCAACAGGGAATCAGCCCCAGCATTTT. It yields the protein CASSESTGNQPQHF.

CDR3 sequence (DNA): TGTGCCAGCACCCTACGAGCTGGCAAGGGGGTGTTCTTC. Encoded protein: CASTLRAGKGVFF. The rearrangement links TRBV21-1 to TRBJ2-1; the tabulated D call, TRBD1, remains unverified against the DNA. TRBV21-1 is a listed pseudogene. There are 13 residues in the CDR3.

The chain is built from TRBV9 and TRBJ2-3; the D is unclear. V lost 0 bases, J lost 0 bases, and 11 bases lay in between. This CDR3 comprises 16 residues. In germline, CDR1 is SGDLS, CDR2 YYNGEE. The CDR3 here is CASSVGAGASTDTQYF. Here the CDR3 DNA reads TGTGCCAGCAGCGTAGGGGCCGGTGCTAGCACAGATACGCAGTATTTT.

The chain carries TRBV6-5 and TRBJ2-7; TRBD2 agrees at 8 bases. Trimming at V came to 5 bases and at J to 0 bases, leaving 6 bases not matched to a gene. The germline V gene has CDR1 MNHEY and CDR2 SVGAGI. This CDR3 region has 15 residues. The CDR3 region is CASSLLAAASYEQYF. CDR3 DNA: TGTGCCAGCAGTCTACTAGCGGCGGCCTCCTACGAGCAGTACTTC.

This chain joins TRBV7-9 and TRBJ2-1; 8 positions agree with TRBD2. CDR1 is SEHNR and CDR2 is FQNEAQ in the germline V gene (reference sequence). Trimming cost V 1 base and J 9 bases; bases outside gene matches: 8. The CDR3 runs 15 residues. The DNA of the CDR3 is TGTGCCAGCAGCTTAGAAGCGGGGGCCTGGGGTGAGCAGTTCTTC. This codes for CASSLEAGAWGEQFF.

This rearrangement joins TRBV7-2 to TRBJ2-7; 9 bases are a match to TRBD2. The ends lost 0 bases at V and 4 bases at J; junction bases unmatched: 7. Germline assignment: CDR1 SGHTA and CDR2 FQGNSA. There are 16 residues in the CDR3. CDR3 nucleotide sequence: TGTGCCAGCAGCTTAGCGTATAGCGGGGGAAATTACGAGCAGTACTTC. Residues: CASSLAYSGGNYEQYF.

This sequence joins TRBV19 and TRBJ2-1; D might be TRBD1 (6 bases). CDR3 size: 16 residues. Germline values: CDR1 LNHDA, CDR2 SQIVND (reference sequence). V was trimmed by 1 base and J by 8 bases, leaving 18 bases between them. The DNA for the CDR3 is TGTGCCAGTAGTATAGTTCACCAGGCACCAGGGGATGAGCAGTTCTTC. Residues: CASSIVHQAPGDEQFF.

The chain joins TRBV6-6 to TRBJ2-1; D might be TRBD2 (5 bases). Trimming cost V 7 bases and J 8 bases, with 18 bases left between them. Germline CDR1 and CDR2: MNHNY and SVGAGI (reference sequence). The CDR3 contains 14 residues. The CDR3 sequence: CASTPAAIQHEQFF. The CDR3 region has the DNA TGTGCCAGCACCCCAGCGGCCATTCAGCATGAGCAGTTCTTC.

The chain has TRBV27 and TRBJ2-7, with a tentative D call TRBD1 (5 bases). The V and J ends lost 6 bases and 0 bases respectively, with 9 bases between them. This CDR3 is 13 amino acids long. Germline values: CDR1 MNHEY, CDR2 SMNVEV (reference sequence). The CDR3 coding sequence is TGTGCCAGCAGACCCCAGGGCTCCTACGAGCAGTACTTC. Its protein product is CASRPQGSYEQYF.

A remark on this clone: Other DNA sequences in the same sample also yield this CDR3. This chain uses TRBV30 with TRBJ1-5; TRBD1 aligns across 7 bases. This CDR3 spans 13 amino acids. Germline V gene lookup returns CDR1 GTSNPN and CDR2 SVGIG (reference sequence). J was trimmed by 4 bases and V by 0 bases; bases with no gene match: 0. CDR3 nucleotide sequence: TGTGCCTGGAGTGTACAGGGGAATCAGCCCCAGCATTTT. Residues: CAWSVQGNQPQHF.

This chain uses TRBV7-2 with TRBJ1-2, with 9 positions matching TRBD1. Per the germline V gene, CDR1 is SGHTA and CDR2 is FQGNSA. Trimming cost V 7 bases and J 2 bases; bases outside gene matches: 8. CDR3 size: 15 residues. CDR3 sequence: CASTLGGTGNYGYTF. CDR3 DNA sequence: TGTGCCAGCACCCTAGGAGGGACAGGGAACTATGGCTACACCTTC.

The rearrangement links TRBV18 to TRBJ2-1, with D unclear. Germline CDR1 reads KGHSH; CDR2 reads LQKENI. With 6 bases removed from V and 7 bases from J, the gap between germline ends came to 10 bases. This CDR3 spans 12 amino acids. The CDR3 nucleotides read TGTGCCAGCTCCCAGGTTAGGAATGAGCAGTTCTTC. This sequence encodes CASSQVRNEQFF.

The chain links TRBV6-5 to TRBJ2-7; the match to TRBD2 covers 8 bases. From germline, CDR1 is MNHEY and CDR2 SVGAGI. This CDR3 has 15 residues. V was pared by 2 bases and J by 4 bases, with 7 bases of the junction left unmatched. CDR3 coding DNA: TGTGCCAGCAGTTACAGGTCTAGCGGGCCATACGAGCAGTACTTC. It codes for CASSYRSSGPYEQYF.